This TCR beta chain is drawn from a study of shared clonotypes between healthy human individuals. Overall study results and limits: The genetic and exposure-history diversity represented was limited by few donors.

The CDR3 spans 16 residues. V trimming: 3 bases; J trimming: 4 bases; junction bases outside the gene matches: 6. Germline lookup yields CDR1 SGHKS and CDR2 YYEKEE (reference sequence). Concerning this clone itself: The antigen remains undetermined.

Here immunoSEQ multiplex PCR was the method, and the copy in TCRdb shows in-frame clones only, minus some. The sample consists of about 1.5 million clones, roughly 96% of them appearing once. V and J are TRBV5-5 and TRBJ1-3; 11 bases agree with TRBD1. The TCR sequence derives from a man aged 25 to 45 in good health. The sample was naive CD4+ T cells sorted from blood. Regarding subset: CD45RA+ positively selected. The CDR3 nucleotides are TGTGCCAGCAGCTCGGGACAGGGGGTATTCGGAAACACCATATATTTT. Residues: CASSSGQGVFGNTIYF.